This T cell receptor (beta chain) was identified in a study of T cell responses to AZD1222 COVID-19 vaccine. Whole-study results and caveats: Of spike-specific TCRs, nearly half reportedly target regions left unmutated in variants. The CD4 TCRs associated with vaccination extended across spike and predominated at 160-218 and 743-854. Donors were mostly white British, more females; clonal diversity possibly underestimated. Vaccination with two AZD1222 doses was followed by a rise in Spike-specific TCR breadth and depth.

Assay: immunoSEQ multiplex PCR; the TCRdb copy retains only in-frame clones and omits some. Of roughly 180,000 clones in the sample, approximately 90% were seen once. Germline CDR1 MDHEN, CDR2 SYDVKM. This CDR3 region has 15 residues. V gave up 5 bases and J gave up 2 bases, with 15 bases separating them. In regard to this clone: The target antigen is unknown.

This sequence joins TRBV28 and TRBJ2-5, with D possibly matching TRBD1 (7 bases). Sample: peripheral blood, taken on day 0 of AZD1222 vaccination. This receptor was identified in an adult in good health. This CDR3 is CASSPSQGRQETQYF. The DNA of the CDR3 is TGTGCCAGCAGTCCCTCACAGGGGAGGCAAGAGACCCAGTACTTC.